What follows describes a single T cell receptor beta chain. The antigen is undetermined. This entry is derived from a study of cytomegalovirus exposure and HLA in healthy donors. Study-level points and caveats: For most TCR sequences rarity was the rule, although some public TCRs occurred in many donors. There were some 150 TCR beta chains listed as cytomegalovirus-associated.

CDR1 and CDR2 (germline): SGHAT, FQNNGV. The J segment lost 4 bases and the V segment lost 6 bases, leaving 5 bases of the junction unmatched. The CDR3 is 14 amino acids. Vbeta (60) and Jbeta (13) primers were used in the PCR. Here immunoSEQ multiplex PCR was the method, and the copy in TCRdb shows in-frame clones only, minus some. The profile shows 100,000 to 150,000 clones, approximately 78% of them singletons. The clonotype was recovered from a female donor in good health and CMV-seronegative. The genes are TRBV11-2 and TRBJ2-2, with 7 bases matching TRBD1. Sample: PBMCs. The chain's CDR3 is CASSPGQLTGELFF. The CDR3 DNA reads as TGTGCCAGCAGTCCGGGACAGCTCACCGGGGAGCTGTTTTTT. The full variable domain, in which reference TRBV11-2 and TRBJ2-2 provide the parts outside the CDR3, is EAGVAQSPRYKIIEKRQSVAFWCNPISGHATLYWYQQILGQGPKLLIQFQNNGVVDDSQLPKDRFSAERLKGVDSTLKIQPAKLEDSAVYLCASSPGQLTGELFFGEGSRLTVL.